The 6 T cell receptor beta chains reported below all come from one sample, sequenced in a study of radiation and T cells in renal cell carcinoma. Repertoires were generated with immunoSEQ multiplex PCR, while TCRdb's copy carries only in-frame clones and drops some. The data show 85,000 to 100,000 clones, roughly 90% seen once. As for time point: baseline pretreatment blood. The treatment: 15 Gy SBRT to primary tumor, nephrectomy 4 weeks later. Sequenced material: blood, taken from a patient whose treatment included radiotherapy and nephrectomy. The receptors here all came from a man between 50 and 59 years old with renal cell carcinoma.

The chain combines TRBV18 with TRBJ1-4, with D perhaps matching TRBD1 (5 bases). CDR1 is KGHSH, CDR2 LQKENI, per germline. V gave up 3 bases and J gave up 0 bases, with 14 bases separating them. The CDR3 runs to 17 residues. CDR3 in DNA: TGTGCCAGCTCACCCGCCGAGGGGCCCGCAACTAATGAAAAACTGTTTTTT. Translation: CASSPAEGPATNEKLFF.

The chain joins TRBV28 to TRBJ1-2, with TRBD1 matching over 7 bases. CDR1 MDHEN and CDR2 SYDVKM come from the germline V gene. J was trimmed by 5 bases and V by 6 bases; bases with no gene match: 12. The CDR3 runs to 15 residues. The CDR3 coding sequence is TGTGCCAGCAGCCTCGGGGACAGACCCTCATATGGCTACACCTTC. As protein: CASSLGDRPSYGYTF.

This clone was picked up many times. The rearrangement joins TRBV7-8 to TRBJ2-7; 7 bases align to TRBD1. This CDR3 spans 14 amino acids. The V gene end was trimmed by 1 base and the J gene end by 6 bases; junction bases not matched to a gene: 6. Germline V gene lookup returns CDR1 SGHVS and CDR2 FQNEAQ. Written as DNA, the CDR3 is TGTGCCAGCAGCTTAGGGGTGGGGGACAGCGAGCAGTACTTC. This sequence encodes CASSLGVGDSEQYF. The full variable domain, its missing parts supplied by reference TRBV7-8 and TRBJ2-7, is GAGVSQSPRYKVAKRGQDVALRCDPISGHVSLFWYQQALGQGPEFLTYFQNEAQLDKSGLPSDRFFAERPEGSVSTLKIQRTQQEDSAVYLCASSLGVGDSEQYFGPGTRLTVT.

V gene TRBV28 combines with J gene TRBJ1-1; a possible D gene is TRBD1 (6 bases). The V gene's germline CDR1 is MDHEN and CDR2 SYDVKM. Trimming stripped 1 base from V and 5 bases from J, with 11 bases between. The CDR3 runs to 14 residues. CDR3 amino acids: CASSLSGAGTEAFF. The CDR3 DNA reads TGTGCCAGCAGTTTATCGGGGGCGGGGACTGAAGCTTTCTTT.

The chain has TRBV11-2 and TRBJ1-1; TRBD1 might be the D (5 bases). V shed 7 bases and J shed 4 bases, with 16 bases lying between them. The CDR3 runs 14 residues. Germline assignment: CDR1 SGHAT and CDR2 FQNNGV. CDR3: CASTVGDWITEAFF. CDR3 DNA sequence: TGTGCCAGCACTGTAGGGGATTGGATCACTGAAGCTTTCTTT.

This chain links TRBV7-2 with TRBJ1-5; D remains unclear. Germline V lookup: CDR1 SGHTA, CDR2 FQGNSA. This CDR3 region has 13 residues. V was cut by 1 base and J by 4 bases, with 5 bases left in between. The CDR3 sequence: CASSLERNQPQHF. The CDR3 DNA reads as TGTGCCAGCAGCTTAGAACGGAATCAGCCCCAGCATTTT.